These T cell receptor beta chains were read from a single sample in a study of cytomegalovirus exposure and HLA in healthy donors. Some clones are missing from TCRdb's copy, which holds only in-frame ones; the method was immunoSEQ multiplex PCR. The data show roughly 73,000 clones, more than 75% seen once. The sample comprised PBMCs. These receptors were obtained from a man aged 40-49 years in good health and CMV-seronegative. Each CDR3 is given with its conserved first and last residue. Each record gives: J gene, V gene, clone size, D gene, CDR3 DNA, CDR3 protein. D genes are given only for firm matches. Expanded clones get a size class; other rows say once, few or many, or leave the size out.

j_call: TRBJ2-2
v_call: TRBV27
clone_size: few
d_call: TRBD1
cdr3_nt: TGTGCCAGCAGGGCGACAGGGGGCACCGGGGAGCTGTTTTTT
cdr3_aa: CASRATGGTGELFF

j_call: TRBJ2-1
v_call: TRBV29-1
clone_size: -
d_call: -
cdr3_nt: TGCAGCGGGCACCTCTACAATGAGCAGTTCTTC
cdr3_aa: CSGHLYNEQFF

j_call: TRBJ2-7
v_call: TRBV4-2
clone_size: -
d_call: TRBD1
cdr3_nt: TGTGCCAGCAGCCTGGACAGGGCGACCCGCGAGCAGTACTTC
cdr3_aa: CASSLDRATREQYF

j_call: TRBJ1-5
v_call: TRBV19
clone_size: -
d_call: -
cdr3_nt: TGTGCCAGTAGTATAGTAGGCAGGGTATCTAATCAGCCCCAGCATTTT
cdr3_aa: CASSIVGRVSNQPQHF

j_call: TRBJ2-5
v_call: TRBV5-1
clone_size: -
d_call: TRBD2
cdr3_nt: TGCGCCAGCAGTTGGACTAGCGGGGGGGTCCCGCGACTTGAAGAGACCCAGTACTTC
cdr3_aa: CASSWTSGGVPRLEETQYF

j_call: TRBJ2-2
v_call: TRBV6-4
clone_size: medium-sized
d_call: -
cdr3_nt: TGTGCCAGCAGTCGGGCGGGGAGCACCGGGGAGCTGTTTTTT
cdr3_aa: CASSRAGSTGELFF

j_call: TRBJ1-2
v_call: TRBV6-1
clone_size: -
d_call: TRBD1
cdr3_nt: TGTGCCAGCAGTGAAGGGACAGGGGGCTATGGCTACACCTTC
cdr3_aa: CASSEGTGGYGYTF

j_call: TRBJ2-1
v_call: TRBV19
clone_size: -
d_call: -
cdr3_nt: TGTGCCAGTAGTATCGGGACACGATCCTACAATGAGCAGTTCTTC
cdr3_aa: CASSIGTRSYNEQFF

j_call: TRBJ2-6
v_call: TRBV5-1
clone_size: -
d_call: -
cdr3_nt: TGCGCCAGCAGCTTTGGACGGGGCTCTGGGGCCAACGTCCTGACTTTC
cdr3_aa: CASSFGRGSGANVLTF

j_call: TRBJ1-1
v_call: TRBV7-2
clone_size: few
d_call: -
cdr3_nt: TGTGCCAGCAGCTCAATCCTGACAGCATACACTGAAGCTTTCTTT
cdr3_aa: CASSSILTAYTEAFF

j_call: TRBJ2-7
v_call: TRBV4-1
clone_size: once
d_call: -
cdr3_nt: TGCGCCAGCAGCCAAGATCGGGCAGGGAGGACCTACGAGCAGTACTTC
cdr3_aa: CASSQDRAGRTYEQYF

j_call: TRBJ2-2
v_call: TRBV30
clone_size: -
d_call: -
cdr3_nt: TGTGCCTGGAGTGTACTCCTCACCGGGGAGCTGTTTTTT
cdr3_aa: CAWSVLLTGELFF

j_call: TRBJ2-1
v_call: TRBV29-1
clone_size: -
d_call: TRBD1
cdr3_nt: TGCAGCGTGCCCGGGACAGGGAGCTACAATGAGCAGTTCTTC
cdr3_aa: CSVPGTGSYNEQFF

j_call: TRBJ1-6
v_call: TRBV6-5
clone_size: -
d_call: -
cdr3_nt: TGTGCCAGCAGACTCGACAGGTTAACTTCACCCCTCCACTTT
cdr3_aa: CASRLDRLTSPLHF

j_call: TRBJ1-1
v_call: TRBV28
clone_size: -
d_call: -
cdr3_nt: TGTGCCAGCAGAAGTACCGGGGCGGGGATAGCTTTCTTT
cdr3_aa: CASRSTGAGIAFF

j_call: TRBJ1-6
v_call: TRBV2
clone_size: -
d_call: TRBD1
cdr3_nt: TGTGCCAGCAGTGCGACAGGGGCTGGTTCACCCCTCCACTTT
cdr3_aa: CASSATGAGSPLHF

j_call: TRBJ1-3
v_call: TRBV5-1
clone_size: -
d_call: TRBD1
cdr3_nt: TGCGCCAGCAGCACTATGGGACAGGACTCTGGAAACACCATATATTTT
cdr3_aa: CASSTMGQDSGNTIYF

j_call: TRBJ1-1
v_call: TRBV27
clone_size: -
d_call: -
cdr3_nt: TGTGCCAGCAGTTTATCGAGAAACACTGAAGCTTTCTTT
cdr3_aa: CASSLSRNTEAFF

j_call: TRBJ1-5
v_call: TRBV6-5
clone_size: -
d_call: -
cdr3_nt: TGTGCCAGCAGTACCACTGGCACCCGGGCCCAGCATTTT
cdr3_aa: CASSTTGTRAQHF

j_call: TRBJ1-4
v_call: TRBV4-1
clone_size: -
d_call: -
cdr3_nt: TGCGCCAGCAGCCAGGGAGCGACCGGTGGTAATGAAAAACTGTTTTTT
cdr3_aa: CASSQGATGGNEKLFF

j_call: TRBJ2-5
v_call: TRBV28
clone_size: -
d_call: -
cdr3_nt: TGTGCCAGCAGTTACCGGGAAAGCGAGACCCAGTACTTC
cdr3_aa: CASSYRESETQYF

j_call: TRBJ1-2
v_call: TRBV2
clone_size: once
d_call: -
cdr3_nt: TGTGCCAGCAGTGAACTCGGGGTAGCTAACTATGGCTACACCTTC
cdr3_aa: CASSELGVANYGYTF

j_call: TRBJ2-7
v_call: TRBV5-1
clone_size: -
d_call: TRBD2
cdr3_nt: TGCGCCAGCAGCTTGGTGGTAGCGGGGGGCTACGAGCAGTACTTC
cdr3_aa: CASSLVVAGGYEQYF

j_call: TRBJ2-7
v_call: TRBV28
clone_size: -
d_call: TRBD1
cdr3_nt: TGTGCCAGCAGAACTACCGGACAGGGGGCGTCCGAGCAGTACTTC
cdr3_aa: CASRTTGQGASEQYF

j_call: TRBJ1-2
v_call: TRBV11-2
clone_size: -
d_call: -
cdr3_nt: TGTGCCAGCAGGAAGGGGCGAGAGAACTATGGCTACACCTTC
cdr3_aa: CASRKGRENYGYTF

j_call: TRBJ2-5
v_call: TRBV7-3
clone_size: -
d_call: TRBD2
cdr3_nt: TGTGCCAGCAGCCTTAGCGGGGGGGAGACCCAGTACTTC
cdr3_aa: CASSLSGGETQYF

j_call: TRBJ2-4
v_call: TRBV6-5
clone_size: -
d_call: TRBD1
cdr3_nt: TGTGCCAGCACTCGGACAGGGATGGCCAAAAACATTCAGTACTTC
cdr3_aa: CASTRTGMAKNIQYF

j_call: TRBJ1-4
v_call: TRBV28
clone_size: -
d_call: TRBD1
cdr3_nt: TGTGCCAGCAGCCTATACAGGGGTGCAACTAATGAAAAACTGTTTTTT
cdr3_aa: CASSLYRGATNEKLFF

j_call: TRBJ1-4
v_call: TRBV21-1
clone_size: -
d_call: -
cdr3_nt: TGTGCCAGCAGCAATTGGACAGGGCGAGTGGATTTTGAAAAACTGTTTTTT
cdr3_aa: CASSNWTGRVDFEKLFF

j_call: TRBJ2-5
v_call: TRBV5-1
clone_size: -
d_call: -
cdr3_nt: TGCGCCAGCAGCATAACGGAGGGGGAGACCCAGTACTTC
cdr3_aa: CASSITEGETQYF

j_call: TRBJ2-7
v_call: TRBV18
clone_size: -
d_call: TRBD1
cdr3_nt: TGTGCCAGCTCACGACAGGGGTCCTACGAGCAGTACTTC
cdr3_aa: CASSRQGSYEQYF

j_call: TRBJ2-7
v_call: TRBV7-9
clone_size: -
d_call: TRBD2
cdr3_nt: TGTGCCAGCAGCCGCGGGGGGGCCTTGGAGTACGAGCAGTACTTC
cdr3_aa: CASSRGGALEYEQYF

j_call: TRBJ2-2
v_call: TRBV28
clone_size: -
d_call: TRBD1
cdr3_nt: TGTGCCATCCTCGGGACAGCGAACACCGGGGAGCTGTTTTTT
cdr3_aa: CAILGTANTGELFF

j_call: TRBJ2-2
v_call: TRBV5-1
clone_size: -
d_call: TRBD1
cdr3_nt: TGCGCCAGCAGCCCTAGGGACAGGGGATACACCGGGGAGCTGTTTTTT
cdr3_aa: CASSPRDRGYTGELFF

j_call: TRBJ2-7
v_call: TRBV11-2
clone_size: -
d_call: -
cdr3_nt: TGTGCCAGCAGCTTAGGCGGGGGACAGGCCTACGAGCAGTACTTC
cdr3_aa: CASSLGGGQAYEQYF

j_call: TRBJ2-3
v_call: TRBV7-9
clone_size: -
d_call: -
cdr3_nt: TGTGCCAGCAGCTTATCAGGAGGTAGCACAGATACGCAGTATTTT
cdr3_aa: CASSLSGGSTDTQYF

j_call: TRBJ1-2
v_call: TRBV10-3
clone_size: -
d_call: -
cdr3_nt: TGTGCCATCAGTGAGTCGGGTACAGGTGGCTACACCTTC
cdr3_aa: CAISESGTGGYTF